The present entry profiles one TCR beta chain with its context. This clonotype was counted a single time. Its antigen remains undetermined. Base-call qualities are not available, and no considerably larger clone is one nucleotide away. One read alone makes for weak evidence. This sample is part of a study of blood T cells in healthy people across ages (dated by TCRdb to 2013 to 2016). Notes on the research overall: In model experiments, roughly one uniquely barcoded TCR beta cDNA molecule per two T cells was captured by template switching. Donors were grouped into four age groups: young (average 16 years), middle-aged (around 39), aged (around 56) and long-lived (about 89). The study analyzed two additional independent replicas of 1 million unique cDNA reads from the same blood draw for two donors, one aged 18 to 29 and one aged 80 or older. Using deep sequencing normalized with unique cDNA molecular identifiers, the study measured how TCR beta repertoire diversity changes with age. To avoid experimental bias, donors of different ages were spread randomly across the sequencing lanes. On the study overall, not on this receptor specifically: A strong correlation was found between observed TCR beta diversity and the percentage of naive T cells measured by flow cytometry. Donor CMV infection status was unknown, potentially confounding age-related changes in expanded clonotypes. Because profiling used bulk unsorted PBMCs, naive and antigen-experienced compartments could not be compared conclusively. The long-lived group showed more naive CD4+ T cells, fewer expanded clones and increased TCR diversity than the aged group, suggesting age selection. Total diversity estimates from one million sequenced T cells were considered lower bounds and underestimates. Observed TCR beta diversity per million T cells fell roughly linearly with age, and a significant reduction was already apparent by age approximately 40.

Library generation was performed with 5' RACE. The instrument was an Illumina HiSeq 2500. A second PCR of roughly 6 to 12 cycles was run with a J-beta primer mix and a sample-barcoded 5' primer. A template-switch 5' adaptor carrying 12 random nucleotides introduced a unique molecular identifier onto each TCR beta cDNA molecule. Each sample yielded at least 2.5 million CDR3-containing paired-end reads. The Mint cDNA synthesis kit, primed by a TRBC-specific oligonucleotide, was used to synthesize first-strand cDNA from all RNA. Following uracil-DNA glycosylase treatment, all cDNA underwent a first 18-cycle PCR with the universal primers M1SS and BC2_uni_R. In the paper's pipeline: Normalization of each sample was performed by random selection of 1 million high-quality reads, each carrying a distinct molecular identifier. Reads with shared molecular identifiers were discarded instead of being binned into consensus sequences. MiTCR, set to a Q25 quality threshold and the strictest error-elimination algorithm, was used for CDR3 identification, clonotype clustering and error correction. Lower-bound total TCR beta diversity was estimated with a nonparametric unseen species model using Euler transformation. TCRdb took the public reads, trimmed them with fastp at Q25, ran MiXCR for clone calling and kept in-frame beta chains. Every entry covers one CDR3 protein and lists the most common genes and DNA from its rows. These V and J calls originate from TCRdb's pipeline instead of the authors' own analysis. The sample table lists around 790,000 distinct CDR3 sequences, around 43% of them with a count of one. The top ten clonotypes cover under 20% of the sample.

The donors were roughly 39 Caucasian individuals from Russia, aged 6 to 90 years, who were systemically healthy. Each donor gave 8 to 10 milliliters of peripheral blood, drawn into EDTA-treated Vacutainer tubes. Ficoll-Paque density-gradient centrifugation was used to isolate PBMCs, with at least 6.5 million per sample. Trizol reagent was used to extract total RNA from the PBMCs, yielding at least 6 micrograms per sample. The percentages of naive CD45RAhigh/CD27high T cells were determined by flow cytometry on a PBMC aliquot from every donor. The TCR originated in a man aged 60 to 75 in good health. Sequencing input: blood.

The base sequence is TGTGCCAGCAGCCACCTAGGAAGAAGCTTGGAGCTGGAGACCCAGTACTTC. It specifies CASSHLGRSLELETQYF. The rearrangement combines TRBV14 with TRBJ2-5, with the D gene too uncertain to name. Looking up the germline V gene yields CDR1 SGHDN and CDR2 FVKESK. From the cysteine through the phenylalanine, the CDR3 covers 17 amino acids. Of the read, only the CDR3 DNA is kept; its 51 bases are in frame from base 1. The V end loses 3 bases and the J end loses 5 bases, and a stretch of 22 bases separates them.